The 12 T cell receptor beta chains below all came from one sample that was sequenced in a study of tumor-infiltrating lymphocytes in primary liver carcinoma. Starting from around 510 ng of total RNA, TCR beta cDNA was produced with a primer in the constant region. Nested multiplex PCR, run for three rounds with slightly modified ARM-PCR, yielded TCR beta libraries. Use of TRBV1-TRBV30 forward primers with a C-beta reverse primer characterized the first two PCR rounds, which lasted about 11 cycles each. One entry per CDR3 protein, called by TCRdb with MiXCR from the multiplex PCR reads. The table records about 120,000 distinct CDR3 sequences, around 70% of them present only once. Co-extraction of RNA and DNA was performed on about 19-33 mg of unsorted bulk tissue. Sequencing was done on a sample of tumor-adjacent normal liver tissue. The receptors derive from a woman in her sixties with primary liver carcinoma and hepatitis B virus infection.

This clonotype has only one observation. A single base separates this from a much larger clone, so it may be a read error. The chain joins TRBV28 to TRBJ1-2; D is ambiguous. Germline V CDR1 and CDR2: MDHEN, SYDVKM. The CDR3 sequence is 11 residues long. CDR3 in amino acids: CVSSLAAGYTF. In DNA form, the CDR3 reads TGTGTCAGCAGTTTGGCGGCTGGCTACACCTTC.

The table lists this clonotype with many counts. This chain connects TRBV6-6 to TRBJ2-7; the D gene is possibly TRBD2 (6 bases). V dropped 2 bases and J dropped 5 bases, with 13 bases sitting between them. Germline-derived CDR1 and CDR2 are MNHNY and SVGAGI (reference sequence). CDR3 length: 14 residues. For the CDR3, the DNA is TGTGCCAGCAGTTACGGGGGGATGTCGGACGAGCAGTACTTC. Translating it yields CASSYGGMSDEQYF.

This clonotype has a single count. The CDR3 end shows no conserved phenylalanine or tryptophan, and so a read error is likely. The DNA is left out, because the CDR3 cannot be placed on it with certainty; the CDR3 is given as TCRdb lists it. The chain carries TRBV29-1 and TRBJ1-5. CDR1 SQVTM and CDR2 ANQGSEA come from the germline V gene. The CDR3 spans 14 amino acids, including both terminal residues. The CDR3 is CSVAIEGTSGPQHL.

This clonotype was observed a handful of times. A much bigger clone sits one base away, suggesting this may be a read error. Because it lacks the conserved phenylalanine or tryptophan at the end, this CDR3 is likely a read error. CDR3 region: CASSYSEASGANVLTL. The CDR3, as DNA: TGTGCCAGCAGTTACTCCGAGGCCTCTGGGGCCAACGTCCTGACTCTC. The chain combines TRBV6-6 with TRBJ2-6; D ambiguous. The germline gives CDR1 MNHNY, CDR2 SVGAGI (reference sequence). The CDR3 extends over 16 amino acids. Trimming took off 0 bases at V and 0 bases at J, with 6 bases between the two ends.

This clonotype was recorded many times. This chain joins TRBV6-5 and TRBJ1-1; 9 bases match TRBD1. The V gene's germline CDR1 is MNHEY and CDR2 SVGAGI. J lost 5 bases, V lost 0 bases, and 7 bases had no gene match. CDR3 length equals 16 residues. The CDR3 protein is CASSYSRTGERTEAFF. The CDR3 nucleotides read TGTGCCAGCAGTTACTCGAGGACAGGGGAGAGAACTGAAGCTTTCTTT.

A few counts support this clonotype. The chain recombines TRBV5-1 with TRBJ2-1, with D uncertain. V lost 4 bases, J lost 4 bases, and 9 bases lay in between. CDR3 length: 13 amino acids. Germline V gene sequence: CDR1 SGHRS, CDR2 YFSETQ. The chain's CDR3 is CASSTGIYNEQFF. The CDR3 DNA reads TGCGCCAGCAGCACCGGAATATACAATGAGCAGTTCTTC.

Points on this clonotype: The junction shows a germline mismatch at one end, possibly a read error. The CDR3 nucleotides read TGTGCCAGCACTGAAGCGAAGGCGAGACTGGACACTGAAGCTTTCTTT. This encodes CASTEAKARLDTEAFF. The chain employs TRBV6-1 and TRBJ1-1; D is ambiguous. The CDR3 spans 16 residues. Germline V gives CDR1 MNHNS, CDR2 SASEGT.

The chain carries TRBV5-1 and TRBJ2-7; possible D gene TRBD1, 5 bases. Germline V gives CDR1 SGHRS, CDR2 YFSETQ. Trimming removed 0 bases from V and 3 bases from J, with 16 bases in between. This CDR3 has 16 residues. CDR3 residues: CASSLAGQGPLYEQYF. DNA for the CDR3: TGCGCCAGCAGCTTGGCGGGTCAGGGCCCGCTCTACGAGCAGTACTTC.

As for this clonotype: The junction departs from the called germline gene at one end, perhaps through a read error. This chain uses TRBV6-5 with TRBJ2-1; 10 bases align to TRBD1. Germline values: CDR1 MNHEY, CDR2 SVGAGI. The CDR3 covers 16 residues. CDR3: CDSRSTGTGVVNVQFF. As DNA, the CDR3 is TGTGACAGCCGAAGTACTGGGACAGGGGTCGTCAATGTGCAGTTCTTC.

This clonotype was counted a single time. A much larger clone lies a single base off, so this may be a read error. The gene calls are TRBV28 and TRBJ1-6; D gene ambiguous. This CDR3 spans 12 amino acids. The germline gives CDR1 MDHEN, CDR2 SYDVKM. CDR3 sequence reads: CASSSSNSSLHF. For the CDR3, the DNA is TGTGCCAGCAGTTCCTCAAATTCATCCCTCCACTTT.

Worth noting for this clonotype: A read error may account for a junction end that differs from germline. The V call is TRBV11-2, the J call TRBJ2-1; 7 positions agree with TRBD2. The germline CDR1 and CDR2 sequences are SGHAT and FQNNGV. This CDR3 is 15 amino acids long. For the CDR3, the DNA is TGTGCCAACAGCTTAACGCAGCGGGACTACAACGGGCAGTTCTTC. Translated: CANSLTQRDYNGQFF.

A word on this clonotype: Just one base apart from a much larger clone, this may be a read error. The chain has TRBV30 and TRBJ2-7; possibly TRBD1 for D (5 bases). Germline loops: CDR1 GTSNPN, CDR2 SVGIG (reference sequence). The CDR3 runs to 16 residues. Trimming took off 2 bases at V and 0 bases at J, with 17 bases between the two ends. The CDR3 DNA sequence: TGTGCCTGGAGTCCATTAGGGGCTGGCAGCTCCTACGAGCAGTACTTC. It encodes CAWSPLGAGSSYEQYF.